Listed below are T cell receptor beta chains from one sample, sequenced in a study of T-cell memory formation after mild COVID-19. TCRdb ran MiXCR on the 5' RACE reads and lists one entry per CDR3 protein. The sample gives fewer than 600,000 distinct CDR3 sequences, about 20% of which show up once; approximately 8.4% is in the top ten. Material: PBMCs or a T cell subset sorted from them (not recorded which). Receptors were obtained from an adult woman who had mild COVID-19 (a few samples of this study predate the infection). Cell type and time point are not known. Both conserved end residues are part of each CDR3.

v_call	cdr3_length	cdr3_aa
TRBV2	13	CASSDWSTGELFF
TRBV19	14	CASSITGGAETQYF
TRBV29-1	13	CSVWTGTGETQYF
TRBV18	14	CASSSDRGPNEQFF
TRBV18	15	CASSADRPNTGELFF
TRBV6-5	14	CASSYSGGNEKLFF
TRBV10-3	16	CAISRAGQSTFYEQYF
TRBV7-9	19	CASSPRTSGAKNPENEQFF
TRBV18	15	CASSRYGPLNEKLFF
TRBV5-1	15	CASREGGRSTDTQYF
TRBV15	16	CATSSLPWTAQETQYF
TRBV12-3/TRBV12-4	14	CASSPTGIGDEQYF
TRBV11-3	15	CASGVSGSARDEQFF
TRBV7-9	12	CASSLVTETQYF
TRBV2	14	CASKLGGLNTEAFF
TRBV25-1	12	CASSQARYEQYF
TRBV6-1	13	CASSIGTEQPQHF
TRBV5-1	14	CASSLSLAWEGYTF
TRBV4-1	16	CASSQGGSGPYNEQFF
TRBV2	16	CASSEGGSPRITEAFF
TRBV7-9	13	CASSPPGGNIQYF
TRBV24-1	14	CATQGLAGKNEQFF
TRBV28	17	CASSRRTGATANYGYTF
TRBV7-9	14	CASSLARSTGELFF
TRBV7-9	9	CASSQKAFF
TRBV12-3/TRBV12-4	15	CASSFSGGPGDTQYF
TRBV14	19	CASSQLRDRVPPGANVLTF
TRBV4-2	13	CASSQDSGNEQFF
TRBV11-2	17	CASSLGTGGLFNYGYTF
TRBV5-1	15	CASSAGRGTGNTIYF
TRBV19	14	CASSIATRVYEQYF
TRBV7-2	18	CASSLGMGGSGSTDTQYF
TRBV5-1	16	CASSPGWDPRDTEAFF
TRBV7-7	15	CASSSGVGTQETQYF
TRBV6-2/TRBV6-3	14	CASREHARGETQYF
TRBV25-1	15	CASSLGGTSRETQYF
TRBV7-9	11	CASRPTGEAFF